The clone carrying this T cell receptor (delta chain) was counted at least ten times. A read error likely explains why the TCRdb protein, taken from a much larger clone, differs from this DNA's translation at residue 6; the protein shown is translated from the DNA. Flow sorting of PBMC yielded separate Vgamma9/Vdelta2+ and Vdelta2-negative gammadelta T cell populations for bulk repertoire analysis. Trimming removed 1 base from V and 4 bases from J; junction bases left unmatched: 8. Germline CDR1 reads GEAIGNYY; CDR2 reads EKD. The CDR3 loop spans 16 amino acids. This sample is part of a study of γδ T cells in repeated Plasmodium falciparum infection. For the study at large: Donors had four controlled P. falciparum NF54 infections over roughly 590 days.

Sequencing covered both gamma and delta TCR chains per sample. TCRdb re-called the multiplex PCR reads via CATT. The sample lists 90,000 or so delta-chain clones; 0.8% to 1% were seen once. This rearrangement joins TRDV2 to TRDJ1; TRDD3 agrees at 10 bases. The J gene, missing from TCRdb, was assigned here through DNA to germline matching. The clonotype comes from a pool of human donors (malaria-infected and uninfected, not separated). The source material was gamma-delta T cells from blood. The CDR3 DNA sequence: TGTGCCTGTGACACAGGTCGGGGGATACGAGACGATAAACTCATCTTT. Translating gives CACDTGRGIRDDKLIF.